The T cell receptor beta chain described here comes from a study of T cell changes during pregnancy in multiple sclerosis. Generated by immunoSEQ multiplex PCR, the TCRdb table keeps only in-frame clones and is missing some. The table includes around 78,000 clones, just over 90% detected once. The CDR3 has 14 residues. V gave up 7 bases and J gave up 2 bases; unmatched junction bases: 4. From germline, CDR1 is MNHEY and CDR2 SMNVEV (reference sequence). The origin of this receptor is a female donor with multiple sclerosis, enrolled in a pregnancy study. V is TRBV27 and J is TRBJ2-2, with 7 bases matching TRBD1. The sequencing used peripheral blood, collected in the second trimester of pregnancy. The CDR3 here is CASTRGHNTGELFF. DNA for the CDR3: TGTGCCAGCACAAGGGGGCATAACACCGGGGAGCTGTTTTTT.